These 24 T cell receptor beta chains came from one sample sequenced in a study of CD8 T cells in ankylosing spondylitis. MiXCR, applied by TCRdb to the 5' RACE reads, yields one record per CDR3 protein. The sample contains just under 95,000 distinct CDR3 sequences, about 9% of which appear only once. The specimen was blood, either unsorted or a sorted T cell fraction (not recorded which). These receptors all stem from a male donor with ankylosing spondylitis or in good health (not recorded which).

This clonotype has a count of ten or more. The chain's CDR3 is CATSDLDLADTQYF. The CDR3 DNA is TGTGCCACCAGTGATTTAGATCTCGCAGATACGCAGTATTTT. V usage is TRBV24-1 and J usage is TRBJ2-3; D is undetermined. The V and J ends lost 1 base and 4 bases respectively, with 8 bases between them. This CDR3 is built from 14 residues. Germline V CDR1 and CDR2: KGHDR, SFDVKD.

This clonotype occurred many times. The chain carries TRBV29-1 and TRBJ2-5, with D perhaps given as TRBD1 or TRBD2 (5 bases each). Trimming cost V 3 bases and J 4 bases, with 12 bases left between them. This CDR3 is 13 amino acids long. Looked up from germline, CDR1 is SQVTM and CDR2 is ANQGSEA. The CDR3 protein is CSVDREWGETQYF. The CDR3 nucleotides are TGCAGCGTTGACAGGGAGTGGGGAGAGACCCAGTACTTC.

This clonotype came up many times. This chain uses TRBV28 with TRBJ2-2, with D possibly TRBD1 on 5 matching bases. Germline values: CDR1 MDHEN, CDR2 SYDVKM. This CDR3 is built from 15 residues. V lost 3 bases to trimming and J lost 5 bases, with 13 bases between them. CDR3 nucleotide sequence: TGTGCCAGCAGTTTGAGTGGGGCAATGACCGGGGAGCTGTTTTTT. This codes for CASSLSGAMTGELFF.

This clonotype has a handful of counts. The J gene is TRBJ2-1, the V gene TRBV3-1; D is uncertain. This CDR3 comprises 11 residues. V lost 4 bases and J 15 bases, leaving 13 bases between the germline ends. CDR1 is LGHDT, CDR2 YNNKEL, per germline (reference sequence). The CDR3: CASSRDSIPFF. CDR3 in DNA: TGTGCCAGCAGCCGCGACTCTATCCCGTTCTTC.

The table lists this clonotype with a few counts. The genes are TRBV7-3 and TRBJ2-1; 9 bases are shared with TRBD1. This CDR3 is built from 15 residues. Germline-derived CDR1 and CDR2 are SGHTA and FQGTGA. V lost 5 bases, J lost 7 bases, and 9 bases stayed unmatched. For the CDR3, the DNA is TGTGCCAGCAGCCTGACCGGGACAGGGTTAAATGAGCAGTTCTTC. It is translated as CASSLTGTGLNEQFF.

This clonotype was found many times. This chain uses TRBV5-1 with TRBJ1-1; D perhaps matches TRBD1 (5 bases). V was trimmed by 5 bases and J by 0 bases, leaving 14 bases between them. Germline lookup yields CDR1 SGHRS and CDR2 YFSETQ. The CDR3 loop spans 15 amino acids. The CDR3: CASSSRTSMNTEAFF. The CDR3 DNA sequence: TGCGCCAGCAGTTCCCGGACATCCATGAACACTGAAGCTTTCTTT. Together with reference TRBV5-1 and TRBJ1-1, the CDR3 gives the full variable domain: KAGVTQTPRYLIKTRGQQVTLSCSPISGHRSVSWYQQTPGQGLQFLFEYFSETQRNKGNFPGRFSGRQFSNSRSEMNVSTLELGDSALYLCASSSRTSMNTEAFFGQGTRLTVV.

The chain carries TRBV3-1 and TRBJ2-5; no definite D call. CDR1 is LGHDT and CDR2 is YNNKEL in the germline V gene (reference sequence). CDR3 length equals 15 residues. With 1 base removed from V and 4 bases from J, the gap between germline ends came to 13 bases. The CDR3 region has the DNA TGTGCCAGCAGCCAAGGGACGGGCAGTTTAGAGACCCAGTACTTC. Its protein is CASSQGTGSLETQYF.

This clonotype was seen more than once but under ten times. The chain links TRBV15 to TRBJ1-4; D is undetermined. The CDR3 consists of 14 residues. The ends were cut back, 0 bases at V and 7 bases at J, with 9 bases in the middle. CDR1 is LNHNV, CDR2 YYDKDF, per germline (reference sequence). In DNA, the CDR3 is TGTGCCACCAGCAGAGACAGGATCGGTGAAAAACTGTTTTTT. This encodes CATSRDRIGEKLFF.

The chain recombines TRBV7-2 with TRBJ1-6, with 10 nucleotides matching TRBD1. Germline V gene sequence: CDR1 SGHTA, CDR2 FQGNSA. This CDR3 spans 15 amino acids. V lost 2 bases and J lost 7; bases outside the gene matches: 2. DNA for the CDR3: TGTGCCAGCAGCTTAAGGGACAGGGGAAATTCACCCCTCCACTTT. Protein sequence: CASSLRDRGNSPLHF.

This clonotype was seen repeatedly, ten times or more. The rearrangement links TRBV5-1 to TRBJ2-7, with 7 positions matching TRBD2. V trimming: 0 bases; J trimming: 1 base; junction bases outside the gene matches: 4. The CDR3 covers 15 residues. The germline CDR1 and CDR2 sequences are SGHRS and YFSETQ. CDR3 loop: CASSLESGRSYEQYF. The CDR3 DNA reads TGCGCCAGCAGCTTGGAATCCGGGAGGTCCTACGAGCAGTACTTC.

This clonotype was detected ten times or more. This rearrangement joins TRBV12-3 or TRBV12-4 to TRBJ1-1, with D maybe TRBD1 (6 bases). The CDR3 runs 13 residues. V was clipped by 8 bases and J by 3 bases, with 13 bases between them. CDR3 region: CASAGGLYTEAFF. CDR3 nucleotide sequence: TGTGCCAGCGCGGGGGGCCTGTACACTGAAGCTTTCTTT.

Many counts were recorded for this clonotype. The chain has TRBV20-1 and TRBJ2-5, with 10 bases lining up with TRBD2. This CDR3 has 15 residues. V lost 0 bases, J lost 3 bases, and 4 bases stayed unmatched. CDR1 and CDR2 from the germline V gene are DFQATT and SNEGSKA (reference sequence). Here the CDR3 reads CSARDHLAGEETQYF. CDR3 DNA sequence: TGCAGTGCTAGAGATCACCTAGCGGGGGAAGAGACCCAGTACTTC.

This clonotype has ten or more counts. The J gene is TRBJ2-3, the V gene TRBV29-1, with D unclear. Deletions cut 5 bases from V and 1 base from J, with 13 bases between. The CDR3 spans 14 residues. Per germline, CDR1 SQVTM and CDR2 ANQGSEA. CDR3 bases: TGCAGCGTTCAACGGACCAAGCGCACAGATACGCAGTATTTT. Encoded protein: CSVQRTKRTDTQYF.

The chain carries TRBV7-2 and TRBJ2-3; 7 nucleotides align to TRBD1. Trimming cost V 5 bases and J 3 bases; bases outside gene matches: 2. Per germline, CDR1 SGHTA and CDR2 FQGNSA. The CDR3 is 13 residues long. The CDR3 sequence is CASSRDRTDTQYF. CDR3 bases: TGTGCCAGCAGCCGGGACAGAACAGATACGCAGTATTTT.

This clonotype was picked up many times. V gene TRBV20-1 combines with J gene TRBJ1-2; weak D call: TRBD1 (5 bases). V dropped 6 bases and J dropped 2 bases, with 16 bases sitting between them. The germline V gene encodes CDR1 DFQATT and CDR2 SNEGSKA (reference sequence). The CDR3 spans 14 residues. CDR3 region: CSAESGPMNYGYTF. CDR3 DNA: TGCAGTGCAGAGTCAGGGCCGATGAACTATGGCTACACCTTC.

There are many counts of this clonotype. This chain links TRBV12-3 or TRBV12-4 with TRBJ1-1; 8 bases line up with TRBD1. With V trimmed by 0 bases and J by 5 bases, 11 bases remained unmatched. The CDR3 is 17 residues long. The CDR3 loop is CASSLAEDREGGTEAFF. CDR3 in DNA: TGTGCCAGCAGTTTAGCCGAGGACAGGGAGGGGGGGACTGAAGCTTTCTTT.

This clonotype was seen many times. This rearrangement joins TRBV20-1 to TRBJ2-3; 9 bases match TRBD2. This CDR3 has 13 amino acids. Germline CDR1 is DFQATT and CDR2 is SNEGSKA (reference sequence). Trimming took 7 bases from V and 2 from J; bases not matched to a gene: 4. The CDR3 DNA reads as TGCAGTGTTGAGCGGGGGGCCACAGATACGCAGTATTTT. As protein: CSVERGATDTQYF.

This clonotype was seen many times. CDR3 DNA sequence: TGTGCCAGCAGCCCAACAGGGGTTATCTACGAGCAGTACTTC. Translated: CASSPTGVIYEQYF. The J gene is TRBJ2-7, the V gene TRBV7-8; TRBD1 agrees at 7 bases. CDR1 is SGHVS, CDR2 FQNEAQ, per germline. The J segment lost 3 bases and the V segment lost 5 bases, leaving 7 bases of the junction unmatched. The CDR3 is 14 amino acids.

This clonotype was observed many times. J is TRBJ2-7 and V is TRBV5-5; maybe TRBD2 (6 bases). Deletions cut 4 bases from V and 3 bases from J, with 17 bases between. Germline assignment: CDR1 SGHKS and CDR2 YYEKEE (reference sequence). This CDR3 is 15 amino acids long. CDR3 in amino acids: CASSLTAREVYEQYF. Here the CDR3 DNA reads TGTGCCAGCAGCCTCACGGCAAGGGAGGTCTACGAGCAGTACTTC.

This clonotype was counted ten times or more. CDR3 nucleotide sequence: TGTGCCAGCGGTGTCGGGGGGACGTTCACAGATACGCAGTATTTT. Its translation is CASGVGGTFTDTQYF. The chain uses TRBV28 and TRBJ2-3; 7 nucleotides match TRBD2. V lost 8 bases to trimming and J lost 2 bases; unmatched junction nucleotides: 10. The CDR3 is 15 residues long. CDR1 and CDR2 (germline): MDHEN, SYDVKM.

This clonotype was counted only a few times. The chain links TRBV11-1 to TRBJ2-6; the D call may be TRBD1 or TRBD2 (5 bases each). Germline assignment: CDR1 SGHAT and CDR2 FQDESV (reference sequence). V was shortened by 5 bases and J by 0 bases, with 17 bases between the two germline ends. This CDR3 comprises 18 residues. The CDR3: CASSRTLGRSSGANVLTF. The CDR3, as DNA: TGTGCCAGCAGCAGAACCCTGGGACGCTCCTCTGGGGCCAACGTCCTGACTTTC.

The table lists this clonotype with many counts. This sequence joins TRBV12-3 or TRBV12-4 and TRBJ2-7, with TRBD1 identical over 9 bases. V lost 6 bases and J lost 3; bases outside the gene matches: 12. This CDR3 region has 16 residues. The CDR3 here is CASSSDRGWFSYEQYF. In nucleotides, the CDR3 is TGTGCCAGCAGCTCCGACAGGGGGTGGTTTAGCTACGAGCAGTACTTC.

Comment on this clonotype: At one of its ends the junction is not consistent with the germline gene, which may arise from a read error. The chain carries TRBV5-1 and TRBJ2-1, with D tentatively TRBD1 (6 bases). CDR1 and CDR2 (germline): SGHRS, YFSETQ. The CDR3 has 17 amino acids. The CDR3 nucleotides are TGCGCGAGCAGCTTGGAGCCCAGCAGGGGCTCGAACAGTGAGCAGTTCTTC. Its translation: CASSLEPSRGSNSEQFF.

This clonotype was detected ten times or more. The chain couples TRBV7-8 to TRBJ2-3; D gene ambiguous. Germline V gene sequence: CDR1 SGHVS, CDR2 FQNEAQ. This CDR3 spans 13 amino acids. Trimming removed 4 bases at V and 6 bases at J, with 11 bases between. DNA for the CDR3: TGTGCCAGCAGCTCCGAGCAGCCCGATACGCAGTATTTT. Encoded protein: CASSSEQPDTQYF.